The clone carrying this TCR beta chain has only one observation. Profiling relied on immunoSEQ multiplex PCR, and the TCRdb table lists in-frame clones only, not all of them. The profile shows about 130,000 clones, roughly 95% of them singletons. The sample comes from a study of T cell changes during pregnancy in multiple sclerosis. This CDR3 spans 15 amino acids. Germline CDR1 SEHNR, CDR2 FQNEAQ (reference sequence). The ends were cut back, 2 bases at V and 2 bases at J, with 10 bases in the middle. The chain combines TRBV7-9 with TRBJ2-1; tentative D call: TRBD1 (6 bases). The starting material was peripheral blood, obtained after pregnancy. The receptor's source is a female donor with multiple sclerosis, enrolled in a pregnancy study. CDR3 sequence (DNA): TGTGCCAGCAGCTTACCCTGGACAGCCTACAATGAGCAGTTCTTC. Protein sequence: CASSLPWTAYNEQFF.